Each of the 19 T cell receptor beta chains below was sequenced from the same sample in a study of human T cells and chemical hapten exposure. Time point: patch test 2, 6 weeks after DPC sensitization. Noted treatment: therapeutic diphenylcyclopropenone sensitization with weekly scalp DPC. Via MiXCR, TCRdb re-called the RACE reads, giving one row per CDR3 protein. The sample lists some 99,000 distinct CDR3 sequences, about a tenth seen once, with approximately 2.8% in the top ten. Sequencing used whole blood, obtained in connection with sensitization to the hapten diphenylcyclopropenone (DPC). Receptors were obtained from a woman aged 40 to 50 with alopecia areata. Some clones in this sample may be carry-over from other donors' samples.

The chain joins TRBV7-9 to TRBJ1-4; maybe TRBD1 (5 bases). The CDR3 has 13 amino acids. The V end lost 5 bases, the J end lost 8 bases, and 12 bases lay between the germline ends. From germline, CDR1 is SEHNR and CDR2 FQNEAQ (reference sequence). CDR3 nucleotides: TGTGCCAGCAGCCCCCAGGGAGGCGAAAAACTGTTTTTT. It translates to CASSPQGGEKLFF.

This chain connects TRBV6-6 to TRBJ2-1; D ambiguous. Germline V gives CDR1 MNHNY, CDR2 SVGAGI (reference sequence). The CDR3 loop spans 12 amino acids. V was cut by 5 bases and J by 11 bases, with 13 bases left in between. DNA for the CDR3: TGTGCCAGCAGTGACCTAGGATTTAAGCAGTTCTTC. This encodes CASSDLGFKQFF.

This clonotype has only a few counts. The genes are TRBV5-4 and TRBJ1-3; D remains unclear. There are 15 residues in the CDR3. The V end lost 0 bases, the J end lost 1 base, and 8 bases lay between the germline ends. Germline lookup yields CDR1 SGHNT and CDR2 YYREEE (reference sequence). As DNA, the CDR3 is TGTGCCAGCAGCTTGGGCGGGCAGTCTGGAAACACCATATATTTT. Translating it yields CASSLGGQSGNTIYF.

This clonotype was recorded many times. The chain recombines TRBV29-1 with TRBJ1-2, with 11 bases identical to TRBD1. The CDR3 contains 12 residues. Trimming took 8 bases from V and 8 from J; bases not matched to a gene: 7. CDR1 is SQVTM, CDR2 ANQGSEA, per germline. For the CDR3, the DNA is TGCAGCTTCCGGGACAGGGGGATGGGCTACACCTTC. Amino acids: CSFRDRGMGYTF. The full variable domain, with the rest looked up from reference TRBV29-1 and TRBJ1-2, is SAVISQKPSRDICQRGTSLTIQCQVDSQVTMMFWYRQQPGQSLTLIATANQGSEATYESGFVIDKFPISRPNLTFSTLTVSNMSPEDSSIYLCSFRDRGMGYTFGSGTRLTVV.

This clonotype was counted many times. This chain links TRBV27 with TRBJ1-2; a possible D gene is TRBD1 (6 bases). V lost 8 bases and J 3 bases, leaving 25 bases between the germline ends. The CDR3 runs to 17 residues. Germline-derived CDR1 and CDR2 are MNHEY and SMNVEV (reference sequence). Written as DNA, the CDR3 is TGTGCCAGCGGGGGCCCATTCGACAGTCTCTACGACTATGGCTACACCTTC. Protein product: CASGGPFDSLYDYGYTF.

This chain joins TRBV7-9 and TRBJ2-6; TRBD1 matches at 8 bases. V gave up 5 bases and J gave up 1 base; unmatched junction bases: 7. This CDR3 is 17 amino acids long. CDR1 and CDR2 (germline): SEHNR, FQNEAQ (reference sequence). CDR3 sequence: CASSPEQGESGANVLTF. DNA for the CDR3: TGTGCCAGCAGCCCAGAACAGGGGGAGTCTGGGGCCAACGTCCTGACTTTC.

The chain recombines TRBV7-6 with TRBJ2-2, with D tentatively TRBD1 (6 bases). Trimming left V 3 bases short and J 5 bases short, with 10 bases between. CDR3 length: 14 amino acids. Germline V gene lookup returns CDR1 SGHVS and CDR2 FNYEAQ. CDR3: CASSFIRGTGELFF. Written as DNA, the CDR3 is TGTGCCAGCAGCTTTATCAGGGGAACCGGGGAGCTGTTTTTT.

The V gene is TRBV5-5, the J gene TRBJ1-2; 7 bases line up with TRBD1. Unmatched junction bases numbered 14, after V lost 6 bases and J lost 3 bases. This CDR3 contains 16 residues. Germline CDR1 is SGHKS and CDR2 is YYEKEE (reference sequence). The CDR3 loop is CASTPPGQVLYYGYTF. Here the CDR3 DNA reads TGTGCCAGCACCCCGCCCGGACAGGTTCTCTACTATGGCTACACCTTC.

This clonotype was seen ten or more times. The gene calls are TRBV9 and TRBJ1-2, with 7 nucleotides matching TRBD1. Per germline, CDR1 SGDLS and CDR2 YYNGEE. The CDR3 covers 16 residues. The junction had 17 bases not matched to a gene; V was cut back by 4 bases and J by 8 bases. The CDR3 sequence is CASSSPSTGWGGGYTF. DNA of the CDR3: TGTGCCAGCAGCTCCCCATCGACAGGGTGGGGAGGCGGCTACACCTTC. Complete variable domain (other parts from reference TRBV9 and TRBJ1-2): DSGVTQTPKHLITATGQRVTLRCSPRSGDLSVYWYQQSLDQGLQFLIQYYNGEERAKGNILERFSAQQFPDLHSELNLSSLELGDSALYFCASSSPSTGWGGGYTFGSGTRLTVV.

In its sample, this clonotype was seen a few times. The V and J genes are TRBV5-6 and TRBJ1-2; weak D call: TRBD1 (5 bases). CDR1 and CDR2 (germline): SGHDT, YYEEEE. CDR3 size: 14 residues. V was trimmed by 2 bases and J by 2 bases, leaving 10 bases between them. CDR3 coding DNA: TGTGCCAGCAGCTTCCGACAGACCAACTATGGCTACACCTTC. It specifies CASSFRQTNYGYTF. The variable domain in full, with the rest retrieved from reference TRBV5-6 and TRBJ1-2, is DAGVTQSPTHLIKTRGQQVTLRCSPKSGHDTVSWYQQALGQGPQFIFQYYEEEERQRGNFPDRFSGHQFPNYSSELNVNALLLGDSALYLCASSFRQTNYGYTFGSGTRLTVV.

J is TRBJ2-5 and V is TRBV6-2 or TRBV6-3; the D is unclear. The CDR3 runs to 14 residues. Germline CDR1 MNHEY, CDR2 SVGEGT. Trimming took 2 bases from V and 5 from J, leaving 12 bases between them. CDR3 sequence reads: CASSYPGGRETQYF. CDR3 bases: TGTGCCAGCAGTTACCCCGGCGGCCGGGAGACCCAGTACTTC.

The sample holds many counts of this clonotype. The chain links TRBV7-9 to TRBJ1-3; a weak D match, TRBD1 (5 bases). The CDR3 runs 14 residues. Trimming left V 6 bases short and J 1 base short, with 10 bases between. Germline CDR1 is SEHNR and CDR2 is FQNEAQ (reference sequence). The CDR3: CASSSWGSGNTIYF. As DNA, the CDR3 is TGTGCCAGCAGTTCCTGGGGGTCTGGAAACACCATATATTTT.

A word on this clonotype: Because the CDR3 is missing its conserved closing phenylalanine or tryptophan, this is likely a read error. The chain couples TRBV7-9 to TRBJ2-3; weak D call: TRBD2 (6 bases). Germline assignment: CDR1 SEHNR and CDR2 FQNEAQ (reference sequence). The V gene lost 0 bases and the J gene lost 3 bases, with 7 bases spanning the gap. There are 14 residues in the CDR3. The CDR3 DNA reads TGTGCCAGCAGCTTAGCCGGGGGAACAGATACGCAGTATTCT. Residues: CASSLAGGTDTQYS.

This clonotype was observed a handful of times. The chain carries TRBV6-2 or TRBV6-3 and TRBJ1-1; D remains unclear. Germline V lookup: CDR1 MNHEY, CDR2 SVGEGT. V gave up 6 bases and J gave up 0 bases, with 8 bases separating them. The CDR3 extends over 13 amino acids. The CDR3 nucleotides read TGTGCCAGCAGAGACCTGATGAACACTGAAGCTTTCTTT. Residues: CASRDLMNTEAFF.

In this sample, this clonotype turned up many times. The rearrangement links TRBV3-1 to TRBJ1-5, with 8 bases that match TRBD1. The junction had 13 bases not matched to a gene; V was cut back by 6 bases and J by 6 bases. The CDR3 spans 16 residues. CDR1 and CDR2 from the germline V gene are LGHDT and YNNKEL (reference sequence). Written as DNA, the CDR3 is TGTGCCAGCAGTCTTGCAGGGGGCACGGGAGGTCAGCCCCAGCATTTT. The encoded protein is CASSLAGGTGGQPQHF.

The chain has TRBV3-1 and TRBJ2-4, with 8 nucleotides matching TRBD1. CDR3 length: 15 residues. The J segment lost 3 bases and the V segment lost 7 bases, leaving 8 bases of the junction unmatched. Germline V lookup: CDR1 LGHDT, CDR2 YNNKEL (reference sequence). CDR3 coding DNA: TGTGCCAGCACTCCGACAGGGGACGGCAAAAACATTCAGTACTTC. As protein: CASTPTGDGKNIQYF.

This clonotype was observed at least ten times. V and J are TRBV7-3 and TRBJ2-2, with D possibly being TRBD2 (5 bases). Germline CDR1 SGHTA, CDR2 FQGTGA. Trimming shortened V by 2 bases and J by 3 bases, and 7 bases separated the two germline ends. There are 14 residues in the CDR3. CDR3 nucleotides: TGTGCCAGCAGCTTAGCGGGTGACACCGGGGAGCTGTTTTTT. Protein product: CASSLAGDTGELFF.

This clonotype was seen ten or more times. The chain couples TRBV28 to TRBJ2-1; TRBD1 matches 9 bases. CDR1 and CDR2 from the germline V gene are MDHEN and SYDVKM. This CDR3 region has 16 residues. The trim removed 3 bases at V and 6 bases at J, leaving 9 bases unmatched. The CDR3 is CASSFGRDRVSNEQFF. Here the CDR3 DNA reads TGTGCCAGCAGTTTTGGTCGGGACAGGGTCTCCAATGAGCAGTTCTTC.

This clonotype was observed a handful of times. The rearrangement links TRBV5-1 to TRBJ2-7; tentatively, D is TRBD1 (6 bases). V lost 4 bases, J lost 1 base, and 15 bases lay in between. CDR3 size: 15 residues. Germline loops: CDR1 SGHRS, CDR2 YFSETQ. The CDR3 bases are TGCGCCAGCAGCCCCCGGACAGACAAGTCCTACGAGCAGTACTTC. Residues: CASSPRTDKSYEQYF. Full variable domain (remainder filled in from reference TRBV5-1 and TRBJ2-7): KAGVTQTPRYLIKTRGQQVTLSCSPISGHRSVSWYQQTPGQGLQFLFEYFSETQRNKGNFPGRFSGRQFSNSRSEMNVSTLELGDSALYLCASSPRTDKSYEQYFGPGTRLTVT.